The 8 T cell receptor beta chains given below trace back to one sample, sequenced in a study of neurological immune-mediated disorders. Time point described: longitudinal time-point 3. TCRdb re-called the 5' RACE reads with MiXCR, one entry per CDR3 protein. Among around 100,000 distinct CDR3 sequences listed, roughly 10% were seen once. Sequencing was carried out using PBMCs. The receptors here all came from a female donor with HTLV-1-associated myelopathy (HAM/TSP).

This clonotype has at least ten counts. J is TRBJ1-1 and V is TRBV9; 7 bases map to TRBD1. This CDR3 is 15 amino acids long. V was clipped by 0 bases and J by 4 bases; unmatched bases: 6. Germline CDR1 SGDLS, CDR2 YYNGEE. The CDR3 DNA reads TGTGCCAGCAGCGTAGTCACGGGACAGACCACTGAAGCTTTCTTT. It yields the protein CASSVVTGQTTEAFF.

This clonotype was picked up many times. The chain couples TRBV5-1 to TRBJ2-1, with TRBD1 matching 9 bases. CDR3 size: 15 residues. CDR1 is SGHRS, CDR2 YFSETQ, per germline. Germline trimming cut 5 bases from V and 4 bases from J; bases unmatched to any gene: 7. This CDR3 is CASSSGQGRYNEQFF. The CDR3 DNA is TGCGCCAGCAGTTCTGGACAGGGGCGGTACAATGAGCAGTTCTTC. Combining the CDR3 with reference TRBV5-1 and TRBJ2-1 gives the whole variable domain KAGVTQTPRYLIKTRGQQVTLSCSPISGHRSVSWYQQTPGQGLQFLFEYFSETQRNKGNFPGRFSGRQFSNSRSEMNVSTLELGDSALYLCASSSGQGRYNEQFFGPGTRLTVL.

This clonotype showed up many times. The genes are TRBV20-1 and TRBJ2-6; D remains ambiguous. The V and J ends lost 0 bases and 2 bases respectively, with 11 bases between them. The CDR3 covers 16 residues. Germline assignment: CDR1 DFQATT and CDR2 SNEGSKA (reference sequence). The CDR3: CSARDNPGPGANVLTF. The CDR3 nucleotides are TGCAGTGCTAGAGATAATCCCGGGCCTGGGGCCAACGTCCTGACTTTC.

The chain joins TRBV4-2 to TRBJ2-1; perhaps D is TRBD1 or TRBD2 (5 bases each). The CDR3 runs to 14 residues. Trimming shortened V by 6 bases and J by 8 bases, and 17 bases separated the two germline ends. The germline V gene encodes CDR1 LGHNA and CDR2 YNFKEQ. The CDR3 loop is CASSPWVATDEQFF. CDR3 DNA sequence: TGTGCCAGCAGTCCCTGGGTAGCGACAGATGAGCAGTTCTTC.

The chain recombines TRBV28 with TRBJ2-3, with D possibly matching TRBD1 (6 bases). Germline V gives CDR1 MDHEN, CDR2 SYDVKM. Trimming cost V 3 bases and J 0 bases, with 10 bases left between them. This CDR3 region has 15 residues. CDR3 bases: TGTGCCAGCAGTTTGGGGGACACCAGCACAGATACGCAGTATTTT. This translates into CASSLGDTSTDTQYF.

This clonotype was recorded many times. The chain links TRBV20-1 to TRBJ2-5, with 7 bases aligning to TRBD2. The CDR3 sequence is 13 residues long. Germline CDR1 reads DFQATT; CDR2 reads SNEGSKA (reference sequence). V trimming: 3 bases; J trimming: 1 base; junction bases outside the gene matches: 2. The CDR3 is CSASGGFQETQYF. CDR3 nucleotide sequence: TGCAGTGCTAGCGGGGGGTTCCAAGAGACCCAGTACTTC.

The chain recombines TRBV7-2 with TRBJ2-7, with 7 bases fitting TRBD1. Losses at the gene ends were 1 base for V and 3 bases for J; bases not matched to a gene: 3. Looked up from germline, CDR1 is SGHTA and CDR2 is FQGNSA. The CDR3 is made up of 14 amino acids. CDR3 sequence reads: CASSLGTGLYEQYF. Written as DNA, the CDR3 is TGTGCCAGCAGCTTAGGGACAGGCCTCTACGAGCAGTACTTC.

Many counts were recorded for this clonotype. The V call is TRBV5-1, the J call TRBJ1-1; TRBD1 matches at 7 bases. The J segment lost 1 base and the V segment lost 1 base, leaving 7 bases of the junction unmatched. This CDR3 comprises 16 residues. Germline V lookup: CDR1 SGHRS, CDR2 YFSETQ. CDR3 in amino acids: CASSLQPQGENTEAFF. The CDR3 region has the DNA TGCGCCAGCAGCTTGCAGCCGCAGGGGGAGAACACTGAAGCTTTCTTT.